A single sample is the source of the 15 T cell receptor beta chains below, sequenced in a study of blood T cell repertoires in COVID-19. The assay was immunoSEQ multiplex PCR, and TCRdb's table has in-frame clones only and misses some. The repertoire holds around 270,000 clones, under 85% seen once, with 0.85% to 1% in the top ten. Sample: peripheral blood. Receptors originate from a human donor with COVID-19, enrolled during active disease. The donor label of this sample is uncertain.

This clone appeared many times. The gene calls are TRBV11-2 and TRBJ1-6; 10 bases are a match to TRBD1. Losses at the gene ends were 8 bases for V and 5 bases for J; bases not matched to a gene: 3. This CDR3 is 14 amino acids long. Germline V gene lookup returns CDR1 SGHAT and CDR2 FQNNGV. The CDR3 nucleotides are TGTGCCAGCGGGGGACAGGGGAATAATTCACCCCTCCACTTT. This sequence encodes CASGGQGNNSPLHF.

This sequence joins TRBV2 and TRBJ2-5, with unresolved D. CDR1 is SNHLY and CDR2 is FYNNEI in the germline V gene. V was pared by 4 bases and J by 1 base, with 13 bases between. The CDR3 consists of 15 residues. Here the CDR3 reads CASSAGEAIQETQYF. CDR3 in DNA: TGTGCCAGCAGTGCCGGCGAGGCGATCCAAGAGACCCAGTACTTC.

The CDR3 bases are TGTGCCAGCAGCAAAAGCGGGAACACAGATACGCAGTATTTT. Translation: CASSKSGNTDTQYF. V is TRBV7-3 and J is TRBJ2-3; 7 bases line up with TRBD2. Germline lookup yields CDR1 SGHTA and CDR2 FQGTGA. J was trimmed by 2 bases and V by 5 bases; bases with no gene match: 4. There are 14 residues in the CDR3.

The chain uses TRBV3-1 (or the pseudogene TRBV3-2) and TRBJ2-7, with a weak D call TRBD2 (5 bases). Trimming cost V 3 bases and J 8 bases, with 20 bases left between them. This CDR3 spans 15 amino acids. Germline CDR1 is LGHDT and CDR2 is YNNKEL (reference sequence). CDR3 in amino acids: CASSQESGVASKQYF. The DNA of the CDR3 is TGTGCCAGCAGCCAGGAAAGCGGAGTCGCCTCCAAGCAGTACTTC.

The chain links TRBV27 to TRBJ2-7; tentatively, D is TRBD2 (6 bases). Germline V gene sequence: CDR1 MNHEY, CDR2 SMNVEV (reference sequence). The CDR3 is 14 amino acids. Trimming removed 2 bases from V and 1 base from J, with 9 bases in between. The CDR3 DNA is TGTGCCAGCAGTTTAGCGGGGAGATCCTACGAGCAGTACTTC. This encodes CASSLAGRSYEQYF.

This clone was seen more than once but under ten times. This rearrangement joins TRBV11-2 to TRBJ2-2, with D possibly matching TRBD1 (7 bases). V was cut by 5 bases and J by 5 bases, with 18 bases left in between. Germline V gene sequence: CDR1 SGHAT, CDR2 FQNNGV. The CDR3 totals 16 residues. CDR3 sequence (DNA): TGTGCCAGCAGCCACCGCGGAGGGGGCTTAACCGGGGAGCTGTTTTTT. Translation: CASSHRGGGLTGELFF. Using reference TRBV11-2 and TRBJ2-2 for the parts outside the CDR3, the full variable domain is EAGVAQSPRYKIIEKRQSVAFWCNPISGHATLYWYQQILGQGPKLLIQFQNNGVVDDSQLPKDRFSAERLKGVDSTLKIQPAKLEDSAVYLCASSHRGGGLTGELFFGEGSRLTVL.

As to this clone: The junction departs from the called germline gene at one end, perhaps through a read error. Other DNA sequences in the sample encode the same CDR3. The rearrangement uses TRBV6-5 and TRBJ1-5, with D maybe TRBD1 (5 bases). The CDR3 has 16 amino acids. Germline V gene data show CDR1 as MNHEY and CDR2 as SVGAGI. For the CDR3, the DNA is TGTGCCAGCAGTTACTCGGGGGGGATGGGAAATCAGCCTCAGCATTTT. It specifies CASSYSGGMGNQPQHF.

This clone appeared a few times. This sequence joins TRBV19 and TRBJ2-1; 13 bases match TRBD2. The CDR3 sequence is 14 residues long. Trimming at V came to 6 bases and at J to 7 bases, leaving 3 bases not matched to a gene. Germline V gene lookup returns CDR1 LNHDA and CDR2 SQIVND (reference sequence). As DNA, the CDR3 is TGTGCCAGTAGGGGACTAGCGGGACAAAATGAGCAGTTCTTC. This sequence encodes CASRGLAGQNEQFF.

This chain uses TRBV29-1 with TRBJ1-1; D may be TRBD1 (6 bases). CDR3 length: 11 residues. The germline V gene encodes CDR1 SQVTM and CDR2 ANQGSEA. V was clipped by 6 bases and J by 3 bases, with 8 bases between them. CDR3 protein: CSVGGYTEAFF. The CDR3 DNA reads as TGCAGCGTAGGGGGATACACTGAAGCTTTCTTT.

The chain links TRBV7-3 to TRBJ1-2; 8 bases line up with TRBD1. Germline trimming cut 5 bases from V and 7 bases from J; bases unmatched to any gene: 9. The CDR3 runs 14 residues. The germline V gene has CDR1 SGHTA and CDR2 FQGTGA. The CDR3 is CASSRGDRGSGYTF. In DNA form, the CDR3 reads TGTGCCAGCAGCCGGGGCGACAGGGGCTCTGGCTACACCTTC.

The chain employs TRBV6-1 and TRBJ2-2, with D possibly being TRBD1 (5 bases). Trimming took 0 bases from V and 5 from J, leaving 10 bases between them. Germline V gene sequence: CDR1 MNHNS, CDR2 SASEGT. The CDR3 extends over 15 amino acids. The DNA for the CDR3 is TGTGCCAGCAGTGAAGCCAGGGTGTCGACCGGGGAGCTGTTTTTT. It specifies CASSEARVSTGELFF.

This sequence joins TRBV11-3 and TRBJ2-1; 12 nucleotides match TRBD2. Germline CDR1 reads SGHNT; CDR2 reads YENEEA. The J segment lost 10 bases and the V segment lost 2 bases, leaving 6 bases of the junction unmatched. CDR3 length: 15 residues. The CDR3 bases are TGTGCCAGCAGCTTAAGACTAGCGGGAGTAGGGGAGCAGTTCTTC. It codes for CASSLRLAGVGEQFF.

The rearrangement joins TRBV3-1 (or the pseudogene TRBV3-2) to TRBJ2-2, with no clear D. CDR1 and CDR2 from the germline V gene are LGHDT and YNNKEL (reference sequence). The CDR3 consists of 15 residues. V shed 0 bases and J shed 0 bases, with 5 bases lying between them. The CDR3 is CASSQDSTNTGELFF. Written as DNA, the CDR3 is TGTGCCAGCAGCCAAGATTCAACGAACACCGGGGAGCTGTTTTTT.

The gene calls are TRBV28 and TRBJ1-2; 8 bases are shared with TRBD1. This CDR3 is 15 amino acids long. Germline CDR1 MDHEN, CDR2 SYDVKM. V was clipped by 2 bases and J by 4 bases; unmatched bases: 6. CDR3 region: CASSLAAGGRYGYTF. CDR3 nucleotide sequence: TGTGCCAGCAGTTTAGCCGCAGGGGGCCGCTATGGCTACACCTTC.

The genes are TRBV6-5 and TRBJ1-5; 7 bases are shared with TRBD1. The V segment lost 7 bases and the J segment 2 bases; nucleotides outside the gene matches: 8. The CDR3 runs to 15 residues. Per germline, CDR1 MNHEY and CDR2 SVGAGI. The CDR3 bases are TGTGCCAGCACCAAGGGGACAGCCGGCAATCAGCCCCAGCATTTT. Its translation is CASTKGTAGNQPQHF.